Following are 26 T cell receptor beta chains from one sample sequenced in a study of beta chain features in type 1 diabetes. TCRB transcripts that were expressed got sequenced, as all of the isolated RNA had been reverse transcribed. Using immunoSEQ multiplex PCR, the repertoire was profiled, and TCRdb retains in-frame clones only, with some absent. Among under 450,000 clones listed, about 15% were seen once. The sample taken for sequencing was naive CD4+ T cells from blood. The receptors shown here come from a woman under 30 in good health.

This chain joins TRBV28 and TRBJ2-1; 16 bases match TRBD2. J lost 9 bases, V lost 6 bases, and 11 bases had no gene match. The CDR3 runs 17 residues. CDR1 and CDR2 (germline): MDHEN, SYDVKM. The CDR3 sequence is CASSRKGTSGRASEQFF. In nucleotides, the CDR3 is TGTGCCAGCAGCCGGAAAGGGACTAGCGGGAGGGCCTCTGAGCAGTTCTTC.

This clone turned up a few times. The chain recombines TRBV9 with TRBJ1-2, with a weak D call TRBD1 (5 bases). The ends were cut back, 2 bases at V and 5 bases at J, with 16 bases in the middle. Germline lookup yields CDR1 SGDLS and CDR2 YYNGEE. CDR3 length: 15 residues. CDR3 nucleotide sequence: TGTGCCAGCAGCGTCCCCTTAGGAGGGGATTATGGCTACACCTTC. Its translation is CASSVPLGGDYGYTF.

The chain carries TRBV27 and TRBJ2-7; TRBD1 aligns across 11 bases. The CDR3 covers 15 residues. Germline trimming cut 6 bases from V and 5 bases from J; bases unmatched to any gene: 9. Germline V gene lookup returns CDR1 MNHEY and CDR2 SMNVEV (reference sequence). The CDR3 loop is CASSPSGTGGHEQYF. The CDR3 nucleotides read TGTGCCAGCAGCCCTTCCGGGACAGGGGGTCACGAGCAGTACTTC.

This clone showed up just a few times. CDR3 DNA sequence: TGTGCCAGCAGCGTTGACATCCCTAAGGGGAATGAGCAGTTCTTC. Its protein is CASSVDIPKGNEQFF. V usage is TRBV9 and J usage is TRBJ2-1, with D possibly TRBD1 on 5 matching bases. Germline V gene sequence: CDR1 SGDLS, CDR2 YYNGEE. The CDR3 is made up of 15 amino acids. Trimming pared 2 bases from V and 7 bases from J, leaving 16 bases between.

This clone was detected only a few times. V is TRBV20-1 and J is TRBJ2-4, with 7 bases that match TRBD2. The CDR3 sequence is 11 residues long. Germline CDR1 and CDR2: DFQATT and SNEGSKA (reference sequence). The trim removed 6 bases at V and 9 bases at J, leaving 5 bases unmatched. This CDR3 is CSALGGTIQYF. The CDR3 DNA reads as TGCAGTGCCCTGGGAGGGACCATTCAGTACTTC.

The rearrangement joins TRBV7-2 to TRBJ2-1; D call uncertain. Germline V gives CDR1 SGHTA, CDR2 FQGNSA. The CDR3 runs 14 residues. Trimming stripped 0 bases from V and 8 bases from J, with 11 bases between. Written as DNA, the CDR3 is TGTGCCAGCAGCTTAGCGAGTATCACCGATGAGCAGTTCTTC. This gives the protein CASSLASITDEQFF.

This clone has only a few counts. The DNA of the CDR3 is TGTGCCAGCTCACCACCGGTAGCCTCCTACAATGAGCAGTTCTTC. Its protein product is CASSPPVASYNEQFF. The chain couples TRBV18 to TRBJ2-1, with D uncertain. The V and J ends lost 0 bases and 0 bases respectively, with 6 bases between them. Germline CDR1 KGHSH, CDR2 LQKENI. This CDR3 spans 15 amino acids.

The chain employs TRBV5-4 and TRBJ2-3, with D tentatively TRBD2 (5 bases). Per the germline V gene, CDR1 is SGHNT and CDR2 is YYREEE (reference sequence). The length of the CDR3 is 15 residues. Trimming cost V 7 bases and J 3 bases, with 18 bases left between them. The chain's CDR3 is CASGSGSGRTDTQYF. In DNA, the CDR3 is TGTGCCAGCGGGAGTGGGAGTGGAAGGACAGATACGCAGTATTTT.

The V gene is TRBV7-9, the J gene TRBJ2-7; maybe TRBD1 (6 bases). V was trimmed by 3 bases and J by 1 base, leaving 22 bases between them. The CDR3 length is 18 residues. The V gene's germline CDR1 is SEHNR and CDR2 FQNEAQ (reference sequence). CDR3 protein: CASSFFLGAWTDSYEQYF. CDR3 coding DNA: TGTGCCAGCAGCTTCTTTCTAGGGGCCTGGACAGATTCCTACGAGCAGTACTTC. The full variable domain, its missing parts supplied by reference TRBV7-9 and TRBJ2-7, is DTGVSQNPRHKITKRGQNVTFRCDPISEHNRLYWYRQTLGQGPEFLTYFQNEAQLEKSRLLSDRFSAERPKGSFSTLEIQRTEQGDSAMYLCASSFFLGAWTDSYEQYFGPGTRLTVT.

The chain joins TRBV9 to TRBJ2-2; 7 nucleotides line up with TRBD1. Looked up from germline, CDR1 is SGDLS and CDR2 is YYNGEE. With V trimmed by 3 bases and J by 6 bases, 11 bases remained unmatched. The CDR3 runs to 16 residues. The CDR3 coding sequence is TGTGCCAGCAGCGCCGACAGGGCGGGTAATTCCGGGGAGCTGTTTTTT. Translation gives CASSADRAGNSGELFF. The full variable domain, rest sourced from reference TRBV9 and TRBJ2-2, is DSGVTQTPKHLITATGQRVTLRCSPRSGDLSVYWYQQSLDQGLQFLIQYYNGEERAKGNILERFSAQQFPDLHSELNLSSLELGDSALYFCASSADRAGNSGELFFGEGSRLTVL.

This clone appeared a few times. Other DNA sequences of this sample code for an identical CDR3. The V gene is TRBV30, the J gene TRBJ1-5; possibly TRBD1 for D (6 bases). The V and J ends lost 0 bases and 7 bases respectively, with 10 bases between them. The CDR3 totals 13 residues. Germline V gene sequence: CDR1 GTSNPN, CDR2 SVGIG (reference sequence). CDR3 bases: TGTGCCTGGAGTGTCAGGGGCGGACAGCCCCAGCATTTT. This sequence encodes CAWSVRGGQPQHF.

V usage is TRBV7-2 and J usage is TRBJ2-3; 9 nucleotides agree with TRBD1. V shed 1 base, J shed 2 bases, and the junction held 4 bases outside the gene matches. Germline V gene lookup returns CDR1 SGHTA and CDR2 FQGNSA. The CDR3 consists of 16 residues. The CDR3: CASSLVGTGTTDTQYF. CDR3 nucleotides: TGTGCCAGCAGCTTAGTTGGGACAGGGACCACAGATACGCAGTATTTT. Full variable domain (rest looked up from reference TRBV7-2 and TRBJ2-3): GAGVSQSPSNKVTEKGKDVELRCDPISGHTALYWYRQSLGQGLEFLIYFQGNSAPDKSGLPSDRFSAERTGGSVSTLTIQRTQQEDSAVYLCASSLVGTGTTDTQYFGPGTRLTVL.

The V gene is TRBV4-3, the J gene TRBJ2-1; possible D gene TRBD2, 6 bases. The germline CDR1 and CDR2 sequences are LGHNA and YSLEER. V shed 3 bases and J shed 0 bases, with 12 bases lying between them. This CDR3 has 16 residues. In DNA, the CDR3 is TGCGCCAGCAGCCAGACCTTAGCGGACTCCTACAATGAGCAGTTCTTC. Protein product: CASSQTLADSYNEQFF.

A few counts support this clone. This chain links TRBV15 with TRBJ1-1, with TRBD1 matching over 7 bases. Per the germline V gene, CDR1 is LNHNV and CDR2 is YYDKDF (reference sequence). V lost 5 bases and J lost 2; bases outside the gene matches: 5. There are 14 residues in the CDR3. This CDR3 reads CATSSRQGNTEAFF. CDR3 nucleotides: TGTGCCACCAGCTCTCGACAGGGAAACACTGAAGCTTTCTTT. The whole variable domain, filled in from reference TRBV15 and TRBJ1-1, reads DAMVIQNPRYQVTQFGKPVTLSCSQTLNHNVMYWYQQKSSQAPKLLFHYYDKDFNNEADTPDNFQSRRPNTSFCFLDIRSPGLGDTAMYLCATSSRQGNTEAFFGQGTRLTVV.

The J gene is TRBJ2-7, the V gene TRBV27; no clear D. In germline, CDR1 is MNHEY, CDR2 SMNVEV (reference sequence). This CDR3 has 14 residues. V lost 3 bases, J lost 0 bases, and 9 bases lay in between. CDR3 protein: CASSFTLVSYEQYF. The CDR3 DNA follows: TGTGCCAGCAGTTTTACTCTCGTCTCCTACGAGCAGTACTTC.

The chain couples TRBV28 to TRBJ1-2, with D unclear. V gave up 6 bases and J gave up 8 bases, with 16 bases separating them. Germline values: CDR1 MDHEN, CDR2 SYDVKM. This CDR3 spans 13 amino acids. CDR3 in DNA: TGTGCCAGCAGCTCCCCCGAGAAGCGGGGCTACACCTTC. Residues: CASSSPEKRGYTF.

The V gene is TRBV20-1, the J gene TRBJ1-5; 7 positions match TRBD1. In germline, CDR1 is DFQATT, CDR2 SNEGSKA (reference sequence). Losses at the gene ends were 5 bases for V and 7 bases for J; bases not matched to a gene: 2. The CDR3 extends over 11 amino acids. CDR3 coding DNA: TGCAGTGCTTACAGGGGCCAGCCCCAGCATTTT. This sequence encodes CSAYRGQPQHF.

This clone was observed a few times. This chain links TRBV28 with TRBJ2-7; D perhaps matches TRBD2 (6 bases). This CDR3 has 14 residues. V was pared by 2 bases and J by 0 bases, with 8 bases between. CDR1 is MDHEN, CDR2 SYDVKM, per germline. DNA of the CDR3: TGTGCCAGCAGTTTAAGGAGGGCCTCCTACGAGCAGTACTTC. This translates into CASSLRRASYEQYF.

This clone was observed a handful of times. This sequence joins TRBV7-9 and TRBJ2-4, with a tentative D call TRBD2 (5 bases). Germline-derived CDR1 and CDR2 are SEHNR and FQNEAQ (reference sequence). The CDR3 extends over 15 amino acids. V lost 0 bases to trimming and J lost 6 bases, with 12 bases between them. CDR3 sequence: CASSLAGGGGNIQYF. CDR3 coding DNA: TGTGCCAGCAGCTTAGCCGGAGGAGGTGGAAACATTCAGTACTTC. The whole variable domain, remainder taken from reference TRBV7-9 and TRBJ2-4, is DTGVSQNPRHKITKRGQNVTFRCDPISEHNRLYWYRQTLGQGPEFLTYFQNEAQLEKSRLLSDRFSAERPKGSFSTLEIQRTEQGDSAMYLCASSLAGGGGNIQYFGAGTRLSVL.

This clone was picked up a small number of times. Within the sample, other DNA sequences also encode this same CDR3. V gene TRBV30 combines with J gene TRBJ1-5, with D possibly matching TRBD1 (5 bases). Trimming took 0 bases from V and 7 from J, leaving 10 bases between them. In germline, CDR1 is GTSNPN, CDR2 SVGIG (reference sequence). CDR3 length: 13 residues. The CDR3 nucleotides are TGTGCCTGGAGTGTGCAGGGCGGACAGCCCCAGCATTTT. Residues: CAWSVQGGQPQHF.

This clone was observed a handful of times. The chain carries TRBV4-2 and TRBJ1-5; D is uncertain. The CDR3 has 15 amino acids. Germline CDR1 LGHNA, CDR2 YNFKEQ. Trimming removed 4 bases at V and 1 base at J, with 11 bases between. CDR3 sequence: CASSPREGSNQPQHF. The CDR3 DNA reads as TGTGCCAGCAGCCCACGGGAAGGGAGCAATCAGCCCCAGCATTTT.

The rearrangement links TRBV7-2 to TRBJ2-1; D perhaps matches TRBD2 (7 bases). The CDR3 runs 12 residues. Germline V gene data show CDR1 as SGHTA and CDR2 as FQGNSA. V lost 7 bases, J lost 10 bases, and 14 bases lay in between. The chain's CDR3 is CASIDGGTEQFF. DNA for the CDR3: TGTGCCAGCATCGACGGGGGGACAGAGCAGTTCTTC. Looking up the rest from reference TRBV7-2 and TRBJ2-1 gives the full variable domain: GAGVSQSPSNKVTEKGKDVELRCDPISGHTALYWYRQSLGQGLEFLIYFQGNSAPDKSGLPSDRFSAERTGGSVSTLTIQRTQQEDSAVYLCASIDGGTEQFFGPGTRLTVL.

V and J are TRBV2 and TRBJ2-1; TRBD1 agrees at 9 bases. V dropped 6 bases and J dropped 9; count of bases not matched to a gene: 6. The CDR3 contains 13 residues. Germline loops: CDR1 SNHLY, CDR2 FYNNEI. The CDR3 region is CASRDRGGGEQFF. The DNA of the CDR3 is TGTGCCAGCAGGGACAGGGGAGGAGGTGAGCAGTTCTTC.

The rearrangement uses TRBV6-5 and TRBJ2-3; 10 bases map to TRBD1. The J segment lost 8 bases and the V segment lost 8 bases, leaving 10 bases of the junction unmatched. Looked up from germline, CDR1 is MNHEY and CDR2 is SVGAGI. The CDR3 extends over 14 amino acids. CDR3 nucleotides: TGTGCCAGCCGGACAGGGGGAAGGGGGCCTACGCAGTATTTT. Translation gives CASRTGGRGPTQYF.

This clone was seen a handful of times. The V and J genes are TRBV11-1 and TRBJ2-2; no clear D. CDR3 length: 16 residues. Deletions cut 3 bases from V and 2 bases from J, with 13 bases between. Per the germline V gene, CDR1 is SGHAT and CDR2 is FQDESV (reference sequence). The CDR3 reads CASSFPRDSNTGELFF. DNA for the CDR3: TGTGCCAGCAGCTTCCCCCGCGATTCAAACACCGGGGAGCTGTTTTTT.

This chain uses TRBV5-1 with TRBJ2-7; TRBD1 might be the D (6 bases). This CDR3 spans 14 amino acids. The ends were cut back, 4 bases at V and 4 bases at J, with 15 bases in the middle. From germline, CDR1 is SGHRS and CDR2 YFSETQ. CDR3 amino acids: CASSNAGTTYEQYF. For the CDR3, the DNA is TGCGCCAGCAGCAACGCCGGGACAACTTACGAGCAGTACTTC.